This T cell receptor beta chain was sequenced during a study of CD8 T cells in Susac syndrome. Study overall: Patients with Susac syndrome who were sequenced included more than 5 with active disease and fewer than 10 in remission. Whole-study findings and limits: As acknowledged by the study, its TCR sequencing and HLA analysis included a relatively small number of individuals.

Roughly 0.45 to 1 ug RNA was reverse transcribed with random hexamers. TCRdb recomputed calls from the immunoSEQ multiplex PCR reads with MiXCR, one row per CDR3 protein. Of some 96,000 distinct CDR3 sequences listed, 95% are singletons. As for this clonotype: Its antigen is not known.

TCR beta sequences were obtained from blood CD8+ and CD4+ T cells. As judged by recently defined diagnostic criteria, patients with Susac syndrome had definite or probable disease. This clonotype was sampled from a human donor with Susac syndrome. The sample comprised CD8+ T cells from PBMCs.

The CDR3 spells CASSVGVPVGETQYF. The DNA of the CDR3 is TGTGCCAGCAGCGTAGGCGTTCCTGTGGGGGAGACCCAGTACTTC. The chain recombines TRBV9 with TRBJ2-5; no firm D call. Trimming removed 0 bases at V and 5 bases at J, with 14 bases between. The germline V gene has CDR1 SGDLS and CDR2 YYNGEE. The CDR3 covers 15 residues. The variable domain in full, completed from reference TRBV9 and TRBJ2-5, reads DSGVTQTPKHLITATGQRVTLRCSPRSGDLSVYWYQQSLDQGLQFLIQYYNGEERAKGNILERFSAQQFPDLHSELNLSSLELGDSALYFCASSVGVPVGETQYFGPGTRLLVL.